Shown below are 25 T cell receptor beta chains from a single sample sequenced in a study of T cell responses to AZD1222 COVID-19 vaccine. Sequencing used immunoSEQ multiplex PCR; TCRdb keeps in-frame clones, though not all of them. The table lists fewer than 180,000 clones, 90% of them singletons. Source: peripheral blood, taken 28 days after the second AZD1222 dose. The receptors come from an adult who received the AZD1222 COVID-19 vaccine.

The DNA of the CDR3 is TGTGCCAGCAGTGCCCTCCGGGACAGGGAAAACACTGAAGCTTTCTTT. Its translation is CASSALRDRENTEAFF. The gene calls are TRBV6-1 and TRBJ1-1; 9 bases are shared with TRBD1. V lost 4 bases, J lost 2 bases, and 8 bases stayed unmatched. The CDR3 length is 16 residues. The germline CDR1 and CDR2 sequences are MNHNS and SASEGT.

The chain carries TRBV6-2 or TRBV6-3 and TRBJ2-6; possibly TRBD2 for D (5 bases). Germline V gene sequence: CDR1 MNHEY, CDR2 SVGEGT. This CDR3 contains 16 residues. The V and J ends lost 2 bases and 0 bases respectively, with 8 bases between them. The CDR3 here is CASSYGLPSGANVLTF. In DNA form, the CDR3 reads TGTGCCAGCAGTTACGGACTGCCCTCTGGGGCCAACGTCCTGACTTTC.

In its sample, this clone was seen once. V is TRBV19 and J is TRBJ1-1, with TRBD1 as a possible D gene (6 bases). The CDR3 runs 11 residues. Trimming stripped 5 bases from V and 7 bases from J, with 8 bases between. Germline V CDR1 and CDR2: LNHDA, SQIVND (reference sequence). The CDR3 sequence is CASSVDSEAFF. The CDR3 DNA follows: TGTGCCAGTAGTGTGGACAGTGAAGCTTTCTTT. The entire variable domain, with the rest obtained from reference TRBV19 and TRBJ1-1, is as follows: DGGITQSPKYLFRKEGQNVTLSCEQNLNHDAMYWYRQDPGQGLRLIYYSQIVNDFQKGDIAEGYSVSREKKESFPLTVTSAQKNPTAFYLCASSVDSEAFFGQGTRLTVV.

This rearrangement joins TRBV5-1 to TRBJ1-4; 8 bases align to TRBD1. Germline assignment: CDR1 SGHRS and CDR2 YFSETQ. Germline trimming cut 4 bases from V and 7 bases from J; bases unmatched to any gene: 6. This CDR3 has 14 residues. The DNA for the CDR3 is TGCGCCAGCAGCCCGGGACAGGTCGTTGAAAAACTGTTTTTT. Translation gives CASSPGQVVEKLFF.

In DNA form, the CDR3 reads TGTGCCAGCAGCCTCCTAGGACAGGGAGGGGAGACCCAGTACTTC. Translation gives CASSLLGQGGETQYF. The rearrangement links TRBV14 to TRBJ2-5; a weak D match, TRBD1 (8 bases). Between the trimmed V and J ends, which lost 4 bases and 5 bases, there was a span of 17 bases. Germline loops: CDR1 SGHDN, CDR2 FVKESK. CDR3 length equals 15 residues.

The chain couples TRBV2 to TRBJ1-5; D not resolved. Looked up from germline, CDR1 is SNHLY and CDR2 is FYNNEI. The CDR3 sequence is 16 residues long. The V and J ends lost 2 bases and 0 bases respectively, with 11 bases between them. The CDR3 loop reads CASSEPALYSNQPQHF. Here the CDR3 DNA reads TGTGCCAGCAGTGAACCAGCCCTCTATAGCAATCAGCCCCAGCATTTT.

This rearrangement joins TRBV19 to TRBJ2-1; 12 bases are shared with TRBD2. Unmatched junction bases numbered 2, after V lost 7 bases and J lost 7 bases. Germline CDR1 and CDR2: LNHDA and SQIVND (reference sequence). CDR3 length: 13 amino acids. For the CDR3, the DNA is TGTGCCAGTAAGACTAGCGGGAGTAATGAGCAGTTCTTC. Protein sequence: CASKTSGSNEQFF.

To note about this clone: The DNA is omitted, as the CDR3 cannot be located on it reliably, and the CDR3 follows TCRdb's listing. V and J are TRBV24-1 and TRBJ1-5; the DNA was not compared with TRBD1, the D call given in the table. 18 amino acids form the CDR3, both terminal residues included. The germline gives CDR1 KGHDR, CDR2 SFDVKD. The CDR3 loop is CATTHRAGKSAPAFWWNF.

The rearrangement uses TRBV3-1 (or the pseudogene TRBV3-2) and TRBJ2-1; 12 nucleotides agree with TRBD2. Germline CDR1 reads LGHDT; CDR2 reads YNNKEL (reference sequence). V shed 5 bases, J shed 10 bases, and the junction held 12 bases outside the gene matches. CDR3 size: 16 residues. As DNA, the CDR3 is TGTGCCAGCAGCGTTGAACTAGCGGGAGGTCTGGGGGAGCAGTTCTTC. It is translated as CASSVELAGGLGEQFF.

Here the CDR3 DNA reads TGTGCCAGCAGCGTGGCGGCAAACCAAGAGACCCAGTACTTC. This sequence encodes CASSVAANQETQYF. This chain uses TRBV5-4 with TRBJ2-5; D is unclear. CDR1 and CDR2 (germline): SGHNT, YYREEE (reference sequence). V was pared by 4 bases and J by 0 bases, with 10 bases between. The CDR3 is 14 amino acids. Variable domain in full (rest from reference TRBV5-4 and TRBJ2-5): ETGVTQSPTHLIKTRGQQVTLRCSSQSGHNTVSWYQQALGQGPQFIFQYYREEENGRGNFPPRFSGLQFPNYSSELNVNALELDDSALYLCASSVAANQETQYFGPGTRLLVL.

V is TRBV9 and J is TRBJ2-7; possible D gene TRBD1, 5 bases. V was trimmed by 0 bases and J by 0 bases, leaving 10 bases between them. Germline loops: CDR1 SGDLS, CDR2 YYNGEE. This CDR3 is 15 amino acids long. The CDR3: CASSVAQVPSYEQYF. In nucleotides, the CDR3 is TGTGCCAGCAGCGTAGCACAGGTTCCCTCCTACGAGCAGTACTTC.

This chain connects TRBV7-9 to TRBJ2-5; the match to TRBD1 covers 7 bases. Trimming cost V 5 bases and J 2 bases; bases outside gene matches: 5. Germline V gene lookup returns CDR1 SEHNR and CDR2 FQNEAQ (reference sequence). There are 14 residues in the CDR3. The CDR3 DNA follows: TGTGCCAGCAGCCAGGGACAGCGACAAGAGACCCAGTACTTC. This sequence encodes CASSQGQRQETQYF.

The chain carries TRBV6-5 and TRBJ1-2, with unresolved D. The CDR3 totals 13 residues. Germline-derived CDR1 and CDR2 are MNHEY and SVGAGI. The V and J ends lost 7 bases and 3 bases respectively, with 12 bases between them. In DNA form, the CDR3 reads TGTGCCAGCACCGAGAGTCACTACTATGGCTACACCTTC. It encodes CASTESHYYGYTF.

The chain uses TRBV5-1 and TRBJ1-1; D gene uncertain. There are 15 residues in the CDR3. Germline V gives CDR1 SGHRS, CDR2 YFSETQ. Trimming took 0 bases from V and 4 from J, leaving 13 bases between them. Written as DNA, the CDR3 is TGCGCCAGCAGCTTGGGACATGAGTTGGGCACTGAAGCTTTCTTT. Translation: CASSLGHELGTEAFF. The full variable domain, with the rest looked up from reference TRBV5-1 and TRBJ1-1, is KAGVTQTPRYLIKTRGQQVTLSCSPISGHRSVSWYQQTPGQGLQFLFEYFSETQRNKGNFPGRFSGRQFSNSRSEMNVSTLELGDSALYLCASSLGHELGTEAFFGQGTRLTVV.

The rearrangement links TRBV2 to TRBJ2-1, with 7 bases lining up with TRBD2. The CDR3 sequence is 12 residues long. Trimming removed 6 bases from V and 6 bases from J; junction bases left unmatched: 2. From germline, CDR1 is SNHLY and CDR2 FYNNEI. CDR3 protein: CASRPSGNEQFF. CDR3 in DNA: TGTGCCAGCAGGCCTAGCGGCAATGAGCAGTTCTTC.

The chain recombines TRBV30 with TRBJ1-5, with D perhaps TRBD1 (5 bases). Germline CDR1 is GTSNPN and CDR2 is SVGIG (reference sequence). V was clipped by 1 base and J by 6 bases, with 13 bases between them. This CDR3 has 14 amino acids. This CDR3 is CAWSGGRGAQPQHF. CDR3 nucleotide sequence: TGTGCCTGGAGTGGAGGTAGGGGAGCTCAGCCCCAGCATTTT.

The CDR3 DNA follows: TGTGCCAGCAGCCCGGACGGGTGGGCCTACGAGCAGTACTTC. This codes for CASSPDGWAYEQYF. The chain uses TRBV5-5 and TRBJ2-7; no clear D gene. The length of the CDR3 is 14 residues. The germline V and J ends were trimmed by 4 bases and 2 bases, with 13 bases remaining between them. CDR1 and CDR2 from the germline V gene are SGHKS and YYEKEE (reference sequence).

V usage is TRBV5-1 and J usage is TRBJ2-7, with 9 bases that match TRBD2. CDR3 size: 17 residues. Germline V lookup: CDR1 SGHRS, CDR2 YFSETQ. The V gene end was trimmed by 0 bases and the J gene end by 7 bases; junction bases not matched to a gene: 14. CDR3 residues: CASSLVHSGSTLSEQYF. The CDR3 nucleotides read TGCGCCAGCAGCTTGGTCCATAGCGGGAGCACCCTGTCGGAGCAGTACTTC.

The CDR3 nucleotides read TGTGCCAGCAGTGACCGCAGGGCTGATGGCTACACCTTC. It is translated as CASSDRRADGYTF. The chain joins TRBV6-6 to TRBJ1-2; D possibly corresponds to TRBD1 (5 bases). Trimming removed 5 bases from V and 6 bases from J, with 13 bases in between. Germline lookup yields CDR1 MNHNY and CDR2 SVGAGI (reference sequence). The CDR3 is made up of 13 amino acids.

V usage is TRBV28 and J usage is TRBJ2-5; 12 positions agree with TRBD1. Germline values: CDR1 MDHEN, CDR2 SYDVKM. V shed 5 bases, J shed 4 bases, and the junction held 8 bases outside the gene matches. There are 16 residues in the CDR3. CDR3 in amino acids: CASSAPGQGARETQYF. CDR3 sequence (DNA): TGTGCCAGCAGTGCACCGGGACAGGGGGCGCGAGAGACCCAGTACTTC.

This clone showed up just a few times. The chain joins TRBV4-1 to TRBJ2-6, with no clear D. CDR3 length equals 17 residues. The V end lost 1 base, the J end lost 0 bases, and 10 bases lay between the germline ends. CDR1 MGHRA and CDR2 YSYEKL come from the germline V gene. The CDR3 spells CASSQGEPASGANVLTF. Here the CDR3 DNA reads TGCGCCAGCAGCCAAGGTGAACCCGCCTCTGGGGCCAACGTCCTGACTTTC.

The gene calls are TRBV29-1 and TRBJ2-1; tentative D call: TRBD2 (7 bases). The CDR3 is made up of 15 amino acids. V was trimmed by 0 bases and J by 1 base, leaving 10 bases between them. Germline V CDR1 and CDR2: SQVTM, ANQGSEA. CDR3 protein: CSVEEGGGSYNEQFF. The CDR3 coding sequence is TGCAGCGTTGAAGAGGGAGGGGGGTCCTACAATGAGCAGTTCTTC.

The chain uses TRBV20-1 and TRBJ1-2; the match to TRBD1 covers 7 bases. V lost 4 bases, J lost 4 bases, and 0 bases stayed unmatched. The V gene's germline CDR1 is DFQATT and CDR2 SNEGSKA (reference sequence). This CDR3 is 11 amino acids long. CDR3 sequence (DNA): TGCAGTGCTACAGGGGGCTATGGCTACACCTTC. It specifies CSATGGYGYTF.

J is TRBJ1-2 and V is TRBV20-1; TRBD1 matches 10 bases. This CDR3 spans 12 amino acids. Germline lookup yields CDR1 DFQATT and CDR2 SNEGSKA (reference sequence). V was clipped by 3 bases and J by 6 bases; unmatched bases: 1. CDR3 loop: CSASDRGHGYTF. The CDR3, as DNA: TGCAGTGCTAGTGACAGGGGGCATGGCTACACCTTC.

The V call is TRBV19, the J call TRBJ1-6; D remains unclear. The CDR3 spans 15 residues. Trimming took 3 bases from V and 7 from J, leaving 13 bases between them. The germline V gene encodes CDR1 LNHDA and CDR2 SQIVND (reference sequence). CDR3 nucleotides: TGTGCCAGTAGTATCGGCCAGGTGGTCAATTCACCCCTCCACTTT. This encodes CASSIGQVVNSPLHF.